Included here is one T cell receptor beta chain sequence, with context. Its target is unknown. The data were obtained in a study of blood T cells in healthy people across ages. General study results and limits: Diversity of TCR beta per million T cells declined in a roughly linear way with age.

Then a second PCR, running roughly 7 to 11 cycles, was carried out with a sample-barcoded 5' primer and a J-beta primer mix. TCRdb re-called the 5' RACE reads with MiXCR, one entry per CDR3 protein. The repertoire holds approximately 850,000 distinct CDR3 sequences, with nearly 60% as singletons. Specimen: blood. The TCR was taken from a man aged 25-40 years in good health.

Here the CDR3 reads CASSDWQPRETQYF. The DNA for the CDR3 is TGTGCCAGCAGTGATTGGCAACCCCGGGAGACCCAGTACTTC. The J gene is TRBJ2-7, the V gene TRBV12-3 or TRBV12-4, with unresolved D. With the DNA end fitting TRBJ2-5 better, the J assignment may be wrong. This CDR3 has 14 residues.